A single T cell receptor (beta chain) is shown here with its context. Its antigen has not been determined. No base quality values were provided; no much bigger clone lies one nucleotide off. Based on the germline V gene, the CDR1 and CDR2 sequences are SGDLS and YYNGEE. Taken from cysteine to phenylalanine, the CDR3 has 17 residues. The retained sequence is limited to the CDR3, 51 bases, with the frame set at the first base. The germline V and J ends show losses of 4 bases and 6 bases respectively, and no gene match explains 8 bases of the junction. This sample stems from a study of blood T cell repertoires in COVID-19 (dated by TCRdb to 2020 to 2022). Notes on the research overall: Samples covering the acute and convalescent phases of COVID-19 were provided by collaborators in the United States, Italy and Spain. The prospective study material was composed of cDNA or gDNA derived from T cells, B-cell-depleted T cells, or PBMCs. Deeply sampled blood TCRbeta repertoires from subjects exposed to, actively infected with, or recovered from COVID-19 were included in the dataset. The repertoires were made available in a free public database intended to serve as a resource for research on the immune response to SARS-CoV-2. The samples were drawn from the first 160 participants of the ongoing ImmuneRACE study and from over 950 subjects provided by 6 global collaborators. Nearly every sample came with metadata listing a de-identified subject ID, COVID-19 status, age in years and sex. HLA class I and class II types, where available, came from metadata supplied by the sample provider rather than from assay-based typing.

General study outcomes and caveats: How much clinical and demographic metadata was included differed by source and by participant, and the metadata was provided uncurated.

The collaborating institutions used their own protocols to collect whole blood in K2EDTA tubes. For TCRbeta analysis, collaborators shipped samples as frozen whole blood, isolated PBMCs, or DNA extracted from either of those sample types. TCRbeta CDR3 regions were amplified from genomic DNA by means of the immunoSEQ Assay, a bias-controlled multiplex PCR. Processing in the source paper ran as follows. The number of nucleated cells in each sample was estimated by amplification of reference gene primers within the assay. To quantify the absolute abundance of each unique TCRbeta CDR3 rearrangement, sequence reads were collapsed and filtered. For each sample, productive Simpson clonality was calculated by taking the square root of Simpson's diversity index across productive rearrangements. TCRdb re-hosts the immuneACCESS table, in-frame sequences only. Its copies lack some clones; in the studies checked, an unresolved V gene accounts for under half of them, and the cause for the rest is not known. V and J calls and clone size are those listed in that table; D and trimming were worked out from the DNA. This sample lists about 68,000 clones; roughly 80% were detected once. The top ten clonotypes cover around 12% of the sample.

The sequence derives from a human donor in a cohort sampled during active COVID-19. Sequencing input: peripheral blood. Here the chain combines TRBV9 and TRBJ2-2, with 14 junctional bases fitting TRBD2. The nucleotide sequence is TGTGCCAGCAGCCTGACTAGCGGGGGGGCCGGCGCCGGGGAGCTGTTTTTT. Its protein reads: CASSLTSGGAGAGELFF.